This T cell receptor beta chain was sequenced in a study of beta chain features in type 1 diabetes. Background on the study: The study found patients and healthy donors alike in age, gender and cell yields.

A remark on this clone: The antigen is not known.

General study results and limits: Any PCR bias toward short templates would affect both groups alike. TCRB CDR3s were moderately but significantly shorter in Type 1 diabetes patients in all four CD4+ subsets.

Expressed TCRB transcripts were sequenced after all isolated RNA was converted to cDNA. Assay used: immunoSEQ multiplex PCR; TCRdb lists only in-frame clones, some missing. The repertoire holds about 260,000 clones, around 21% seen once, with around 0.029% in the top ten. Trimming took 4 bases from V and 5 from J, leaving 6 bases between them. This CDR3 contains 12 residues. CDR1 and CDR2 (germline): MNHEY, SVGAGI. The sequencing input was naive CD4+ T cells from blood. The sequence came from a woman in her 40s with type 1 diabetes. The chain combines TRBV6-5 with TRBJ1-5, with D unresolved. For the CDR3, the DNA is TGTGCCAGCAGTTCCGGGGATCAGCCCCAGCATTTT. Translating gives CASSSGDQPQHF.